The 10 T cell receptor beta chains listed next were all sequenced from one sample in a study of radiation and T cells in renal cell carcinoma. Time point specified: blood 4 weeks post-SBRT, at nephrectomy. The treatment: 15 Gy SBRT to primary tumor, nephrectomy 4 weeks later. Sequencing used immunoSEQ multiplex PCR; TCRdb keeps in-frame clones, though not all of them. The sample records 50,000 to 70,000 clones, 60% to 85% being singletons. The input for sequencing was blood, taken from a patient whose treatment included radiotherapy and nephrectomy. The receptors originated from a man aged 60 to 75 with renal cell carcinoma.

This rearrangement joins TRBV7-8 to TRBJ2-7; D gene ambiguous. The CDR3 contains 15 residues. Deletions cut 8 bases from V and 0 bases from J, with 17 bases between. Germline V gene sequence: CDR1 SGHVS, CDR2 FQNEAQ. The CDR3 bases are TGTGCCAGCGTTCCTAGTCTCTGGACCTCCTACGAGCAGTACTTC. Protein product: CASVPSLWTSYEQYF.

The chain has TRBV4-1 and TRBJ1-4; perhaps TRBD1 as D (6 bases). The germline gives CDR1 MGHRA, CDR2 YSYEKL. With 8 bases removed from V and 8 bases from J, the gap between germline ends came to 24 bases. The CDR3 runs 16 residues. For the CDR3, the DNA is TGCGCCAGCCGGCGGGATGGGTCGGGGGCGGAAGAAAAACTGTTTTTT. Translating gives CASRRDGSGAEEKLFF.

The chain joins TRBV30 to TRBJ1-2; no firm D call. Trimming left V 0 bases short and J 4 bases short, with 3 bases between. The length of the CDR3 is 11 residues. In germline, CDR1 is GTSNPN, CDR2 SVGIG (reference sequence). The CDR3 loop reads CAWSVSYGYTF. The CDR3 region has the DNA TGTGCCTGGAGTGTCAGCTATGGCTACACCTTC.

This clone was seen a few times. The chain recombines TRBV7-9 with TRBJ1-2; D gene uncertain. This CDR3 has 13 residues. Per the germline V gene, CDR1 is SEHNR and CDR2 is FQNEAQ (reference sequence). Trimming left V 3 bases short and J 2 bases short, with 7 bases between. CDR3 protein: CASSFGTNYGYTF. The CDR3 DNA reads TGTGCCAGCAGCTTTGGCACGAACTATGGCTACACCTTC.

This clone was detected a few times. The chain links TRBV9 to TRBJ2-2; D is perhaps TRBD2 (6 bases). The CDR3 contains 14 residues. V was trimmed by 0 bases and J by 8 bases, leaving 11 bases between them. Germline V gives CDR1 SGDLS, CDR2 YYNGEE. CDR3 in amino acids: CASSVAGGSGELFF. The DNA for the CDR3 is TGTGCCAGCAGCGTAGCCGGGGGATCAGGGGAGCTGTTTTTT. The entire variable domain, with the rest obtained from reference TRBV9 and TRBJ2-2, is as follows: DSGVTQTPKHLITATGQRVTLRCSPRSGDLSVYWYQQSLDQGLQFLIQYYNGEERAKGNILERFSAQQFPDLHSELNLSSLELGDSALYFCASSVAGGSGELFFGEGSRLTVL.

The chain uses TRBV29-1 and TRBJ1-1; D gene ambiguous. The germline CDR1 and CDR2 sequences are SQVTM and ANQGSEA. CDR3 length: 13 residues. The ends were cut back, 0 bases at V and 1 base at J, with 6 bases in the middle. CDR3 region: CSVEEVENTEAFF. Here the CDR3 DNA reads TGCAGCGTTGAAGAGGTAGAGAACACTGAAGCTTTCTTT.

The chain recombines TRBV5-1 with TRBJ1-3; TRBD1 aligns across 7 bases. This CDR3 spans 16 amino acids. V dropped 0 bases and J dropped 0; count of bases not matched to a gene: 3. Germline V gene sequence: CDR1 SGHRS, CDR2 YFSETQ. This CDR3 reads CASSLAGGTSGNTIYF. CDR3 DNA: TGCGCCAGCAGCTTGGCAGGGGGAACCTCTGGAAACACCATATATTTT.

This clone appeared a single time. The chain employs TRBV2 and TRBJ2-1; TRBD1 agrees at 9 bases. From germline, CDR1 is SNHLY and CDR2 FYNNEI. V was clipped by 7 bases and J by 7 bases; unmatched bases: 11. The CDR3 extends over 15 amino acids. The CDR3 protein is CASTEPGQGFNEQFF. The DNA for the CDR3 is TGTGCCAGCACCGAACCGGGACAGGGTTTTAATGAGCAGTTCTTC. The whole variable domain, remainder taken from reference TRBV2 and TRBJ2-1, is EPEVTQTPSHQVTQMGQEVILRCVPISNHLYFYWYRQILGQKVEFLVSFYNNEISEKSEIFDDQFSVERPDGSNFTLKIRSTKLEDSAMYFCASTEPGQGFNEQFFGPGTRLTVL.

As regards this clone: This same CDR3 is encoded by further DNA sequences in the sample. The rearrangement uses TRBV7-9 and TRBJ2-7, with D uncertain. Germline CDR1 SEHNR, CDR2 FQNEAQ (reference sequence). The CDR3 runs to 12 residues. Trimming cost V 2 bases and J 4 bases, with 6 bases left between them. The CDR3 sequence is CASSLSAYEQYF. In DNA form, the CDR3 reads TGTGCCAGCAGCTTATCAGCGTACGAGCAGTACTTC.

The CDR3 reads CASSRRGVAHLPDTQYF. CDR3 DNA: TGTGCCAGCAGCCGTAGAGGAGTTGCCCACCTTCCAGATACGCAGTATTTT. This sequence joins TRBV7-6 and TRBJ2-3; D is undetermined. The germline V and J ends were trimmed by 5 bases and 4 bases, with 22 bases remaining between them. The CDR3 spans 17 residues. Germline V gene sequence: CDR1 SGHVS, CDR2 FNYEAQ.